The 5 T cell receptor beta chains below come from one sample, sequenced in a study of neoadjuvant anti-PD-1 for oral cavity cancer. Clones were read by immunoSEQ multiplex PCR, and TCRdb kept only the in-frame ones, dropping some. The top ten clones hold 2.5% to 3% of a sample with around 62,000 clones, under 85% of them seen once. Sequencing was performed on PBMCs, taken before nivolumab (anti-PD-1) treatment. The origin of the receptors is a person between 40 and 79 years old with oral cavity squamous cell carcinoma.

V is TRBV5-1 and J is TRBJ1-1; D is unresolved. The V and J ends lost 10 bases and 6 bases respectively, with 13 bases between them. This CDR3 spans 11 amino acids. The V gene's germline CDR1 is SGHRS and CDR2 YFSETQ. CDR3: CASQNGAEAFF. CDR3 bases: TGCGCCTCTCAGAATGGGGCTGAAGCTTTCTTT.

The J gene is TRBJ1-2, the V gene TRBV10-2, with D unclear. The CDR3 has 14 residues. Trimming removed 1 base at V and 7 bases at J, with 13 bases between. Looked up from germline, CDR1 is WSHSY and CDR2 is SAAADI. CDR3 sequence (DNA): TGCGCCAGCAGTGAGTTTGAGGGATCAGGTGGCTACACCTTC. Protein: CASSEFEGSGGYTF.

The chain recombines TRBV7-6 with TRBJ2-5; TRBD2 matches 7 bases. CDR3 length: 14 amino acids. Losses at the gene ends were 0 bases for V and 7 bases for J; bases not matched to a gene: 5. Germline lookup yields CDR1 SGHVS and CDR2 FNYEAQ. The CDR3 nucleotides are TGTGCCAGCAGCTTAGCGGCGGGAGCTGTGACCCAGTACTTC. Its protein product is CASSLAAGAVTQYF.

The genes are TRBV5-4 and TRBJ2-1; 7 bases match TRBD2. The CDR3 has 16 residues. Germline V CDR1 and CDR2: SGHNT, YYREEE (reference sequence). V gave up 1 base and J gave up 9 bases; unmatched junction bases: 13. Here the CDR3 DNA reads TGTGCCAGCAGCTTGCCGACAGCCCCGGGGGGTAGTGAGCAGTTCTTC. It specifies CASSLPTAPGGSEQFF.

The rearrangement uses TRBV27 and TRBJ1-4, with a weak D call TRBD1 (5 bases). Germline values: CDR1 MNHEY, CDR2 SMNVEV (reference sequence). V was clipped by 1 base and J by 7 bases, with 13 bases between them. There are 15 residues in the CDR3. Here the CDR3 DNA reads TGTGCCAGCAGTTTATGGGGGGGGGTTATTGAAAAACTGTTTTTT. This sequence encodes CASSLWGGVIEKLFF.